The 25 T cell receptor beta chains reported below all come from one sample, sequenced in a study of blood T cell repertoires in COVID-19. Measured with immunoSEQ multiplex PCR; TCRdb has only the in-frame clones, and not every one. Of around 140,000 clones listed, more than 75% were seen once; the top ten hold around 10%. What was sequenced was PBMCs or T cells enriched from blood (not recorded which). Receptors were obtained from a man aged 55 to 69 who had recovered from COVID-19.

The chain combines TRBV29-1 with TRBJ1-2; 7 nucleotides line up with TRBD1. There are 11 residues in the CDR3. Germline V gives CDR1 SQVTM, CDR2 ANQGSEA. Trimming at V came to 4 bases and at J to 6 bases, leaving 2 bases not matched to a gene. CDR3 in DNA: TGCAGCGTTGGGACAGGTCATGGCTACACCTTC. Translated: CSVGTGHGYTF.

CDR3 residues: CASTEAYEQYF. The DNA for the CDR3 is TGTGCCAGCACAGAGGCCTACGAGCAGTACTTC. The chain has TRBV5-8 and TRBJ2-7; no reliable D call. V shed 6 bases and J shed 2 bases, with 6 bases lying between them. The CDR3 runs to 11 residues. Germline V gene data show CDR1 as SGHTS and CDR2 as YDEGEE.

The chain carries TRBV11-3 and TRBJ2-3; the match to TRBD2 covers 9 bases. This CDR3 has 14 amino acids. Trimming took 1 base from V and 8 from J; bases not matched to a gene: 4. The germline CDR1 and CDR2 sequences are SGHNT and YENEEA. The CDR3 here is CASSLVSGSGTQYF. The CDR3 nucleotides read TGTGCCAGCAGCTTAGTTAGCGGGAGTGGTACGCAGTATTTT.

The rearrangement joins TRBV30 to TRBJ2-5, with D perhaps TRBD1 (6 bases). Per the germline V gene, CDR1 is GTSNPN and CDR2 is SVGIG (reference sequence). V lost 4 bases and J 5 bases, leaving 14 bases between the germline ends. The CDR3 is 13 amino acids. The CDR3 sequence: CAWNRERRETQYF. The DNA for the CDR3 is TGTGCCTGGAACAGGGAAAGGCGGGAGACCCAGTACTTC. Looking up the rest from reference TRBV30 and TRBJ2-5 gives the full variable domain: SQTIHQWPATLVQPVGSPLSLECTVEGTSNPNLYWYRQAAGRGLQLLFYSVGIGQISSEVPQNLSASRPQDRQFILSSKKLLLSDSGFYLCAWNRERRETQYFGPGTRLLVL.

This sequence joins TRBV21-1 and TRBJ1-1; TRBD1, the D gene given by the table, was not confirmed from the DNA. TRBV21-1 is a pseudogene segment. This CDR3 contains 15 residues. The CDR3: CASSGRTGRTTEAFF. CDR3 DNA sequence: TGTGCCAGCAGCGGCCGGACAGGGAGGACCACTGAAGCTTTCTTT.

The V gene is TRBV6-5, the J gene TRBJ1-1; 9 positions match TRBD1. CDR3 length: 14 residues. From germline, CDR1 is MNHEY and CDR2 SVGAGI. V trimming: 10 bases; J trimming: 3 bases; junction bases outside the gene matches: 9. CDR3: CATQYRDRDTEAFF. The CDR3 region has the DNA TGTGCCACACAATACCGGGACAGGGACACTGAAGCTTTCTTT.

V and J are TRBV29-1 and TRBJ1-3; D call uncertain. V was pared by 4 bases and J by 3 bases, with 4 bases between. The germline V gene encodes CDR1 SQVTM and CDR2 ANQGSEA. The CDR3 runs to 11 residues. The CDR3 DNA is TGCAGCGTTGGCGATGGAAACACCATATATTTT. Translating gives CSVGDGNTIYF.

The chain links TRBV5-1 to TRBJ2-2, with D perhaps matching TRBD1 (5 bases). With 4 bases removed from V and 3 bases from J, the gap between germline ends came to 13 bases. Per germline, CDR1 SGHRS and CDR2 YFSETQ. This CDR3 is 15 amino acids long. CDR3 region: CASSLSWGYTGELFF. The CDR3 DNA reads TGCGCCAGCAGCCTGAGTTGGGGCTACACCGGGGAGCTGTTTTTT. Together with reference TRBV5-1 and TRBJ2-2, the CDR3 gives the full variable domain: KAGVTQTPRYLIKTRGQQVTLSCSPISGHRSVSWYQQTPGQGLQFLFEYFSETQRNKGNFPGRFSGRQFSNSRSEMNVSTLELGDSALYLCASSLSWGYTGELFFGEGSRLTVL.

The chain links TRBV5-4 to TRBJ2-3; possible D gene TRBD2, 6 bases. V lost 5 bases and J lost 1, with 20 bases in between. The CDR3 covers 17 residues. From germline, CDR1 is SGHNT and CDR2 YYREEE (reference sequence). The CDR3 nucleotides read TGTGCCAGCAGAGCCCAGTATTCGGGAGTTGGCACAGATACGCAGTATTTT. This sequence encodes CASRAQYSGVGTDTQYF.

The gene calls are TRBV19 and TRBJ2-4; D ambiguous. The CDR3 length is 12 residues. Trimming pared 4 bases from V and 2 bases from J, leaving 3 bases between. Germline V gene data show CDR1 as LNHDA and CDR2 as SQIVND (reference sequence). This chain's CDR3 is CASSNSKNIQYF. CDR3 in DNA: TGTGCCAGTAGTAACTCCAAAAACATTCAGTACTTC.

This sequence joins TRBV4-1 and TRBJ1-5; D is possibly TRBD1 (6 bases). Germline V gene lookup returns CDR1 MGHRA and CDR2 YSYEKL. The ends were cut back, 2 bases at V and 4 bases at J, with 9 bases in the middle. CDR3 length equals 14 residues. The CDR3 sequence is CASSQSRGNQPQHF. The CDR3 coding sequence is TGCGCCAGCAGCCAAAGCAGGGGTAATCAGCCCCAGCATTTT.

V gene TRBV27 combines with J gene TRBJ1-5; weak D call: TRBD1 (6 bases). The ends were cut back, 3 bases at V and 6 bases at J, with 12 bases in the middle. The CDR3 is 14 residues long. Germline V gene data show CDR1 as MNHEY and CDR2 as SMNVEV (reference sequence). CDR3 coding DNA: TGTGCCAGCAGTTTCTCAGGGGCAGGTCAGCCCCAGCATTTT. Translating it yields CASSFSGAGQPQHF.

The CDR3 region has the DNA TGTGCCAGCAGCGGCGACAGGGCTGTTACCGGGGAGCTGTTTTTT. Its protein is CASSGDRAVTGELFF. The chain couples TRBV5-4 to TRBJ2-2; 7 bases are a match to TRBD1. Per the germline V gene, CDR1 is SGHNT and CDR2 is YYREEE (reference sequence). CDR3 size: 15 residues. Unmatched junction bases numbered 8, after V lost 4 bases and J lost 5 bases.

The J gene is TRBJ2-7, the V gene TRBV3-1 (or the pseudogene TRBV3-2); TRBD1 agrees at 8 bases. This CDR3 region has 18 residues. Germline V CDR1 and CDR2: LGHDT, YNNKEL (reference sequence). V gave up 1 base and J gave up 6 bases; unmatched junction bases: 17. The DNA for the CDR3 is TGTGCCAGCAGCCAAGCCCCCTCTTGGACAGGGAAAGGTTCCGAGCAGTACTTC. Translating gives CASSQAPSWTGKGSEQYF.

The chain combines TRBV27 with TRBJ1-2; TRBD1 matches 8 bases. This CDR3 has 15 amino acids. Germline V gives CDR1 MNHEY, CDR2 SMNVEV (reference sequence). V trimming: 8 bases; J trimming: 2 bases; junction bases outside the gene matches: 10. The CDR3 region is CASFSRTGTNYGYTF. The CDR3 DNA sequence: TGTGCCAGCTTTTCCCGGACAGGGACAAACTATGGCTACACCTTC.

The chain uses TRBV28 and TRBJ1-1; D is unresolved. V lost 5 bases and J lost 5, with 12 bases in between. Germline V gene data show CDR1 as MDHEN and CDR2 as SYDVKM. CDR3 size: 13 residues. The CDR3, as DNA: TGTGCCAGCAGTGCTGGGCAGACGACTGAAGCTTTCTTT. This codes for CASSAGQTTEAFF.

This chain connects TRBV9 to TRBJ2-1; 10 nucleotides line up with TRBD2. Germline trimming cut 1 base from V and 7 bases from J; bases unmatched to any gene: 5. The CDR3 is 15 amino acids. Germline V gives CDR1 SGDLS, CDR2 YYNGEE. The CDR3 DNA reads as TGTGCCAGCAGCGTACTAGCGGGAGTATCGAATGAGCAGTTCTTC. Translating it yields CASSVLAGVSNEQFF.

The rearrangement uses TRBV6-1 and TRBJ1-5; D is possibly TRBD1 (5 bases). Germline values: CDR1 MNHNS, CDR2 SASEGT. The CDR3 contains 16 residues. With 3 bases removed from V and 1 base from J, the gap between germline ends came to 13 bases. The CDR3 loop is CASSDRWKGSNQPQHF. The CDR3 DNA is TGTGCCAGCAGTGATCGATGGAAGGGGAGCAATCAGCCCCAGCATTTT.

This chain's CDR3 is CSTFSGSDEQFF. The CDR3 nucleotides read TGCAGCACCTTTAGCGGGAGTGATGAGCAGTTCTTC. The chain employs TRBV29-1 and TRBJ2-1; TRBD2 matches at 9 bases. CDR1 and CDR2 (germline): SQVTM, ANQGSEA. CDR3 length: 12 amino acids. V lost 8 bases, J lost 8 bases, and 7 bases stayed unmatched.

The rearrangement joins TRBV6-5 to TRBJ2-5; 7 nucleotides line up with TRBD2. The V segment lost 8 bases and the J segment 7 bases; nucleotides outside the gene matches: 7. CDR3 size: 12 residues. Germline values: CDR1 MNHEY, CDR2 SVGAGI. Here the CDR3 DNA reads TGTGCCAGCGGCCAGTGGGGGGGGACCCAGTACTTC. Its protein is CASGQWGGTQYF.

The chain employs TRBV6-1 and TRBJ1-5; D not resolved. V was cut by 10 bases and J by 2 bases, with 18 bases left in between. Germline V CDR1 and CDR2: MNHNS, SASEGT. This CDR3 has 15 amino acids. CDR3 sequence (DNA): TGTGCCACCCGCGAGGGAGCGGGTCGCAATCAGCCCCAGCATTTT. It is translated as CATREGAGRNQPQHF.

The chain links TRBV28 to TRBJ2-5, with 7 nucleotides matching TRBD1. V lost 2 bases and J lost 4; bases outside the gene matches: 7. This CDR3 region has 15 residues. The germline V gene has CDR1 MDHEN and CDR2 SYDVKM. CDR3 nucleotide sequence: TGTGCCAGCAGTTTACCAGGGGGTGGTAGAGAGACCCAGTACTTC. Translation gives CASSLPGGGRETQYF. Drawing the rest from reference TRBV28 and TRBJ2-5, the complete variable domain is DVKVTQSSRYLVKRTGEKVFLECVQDMDHENMFWYRQDPGLGLRLIYFSYDVKMKEKGDIPEGYSVSREKKERFSLILESASTNQTSMYLCASSLPGGGRETQYFGPGTRLLVL.

This clone occurred once. The chain carries TRBV7-8 and TRBJ2-3; 7 bases are a match to TRBD1. The germline V gene encodes CDR1 SGHVS and CDR2 FQNEAQ. The CDR3 has 15 amino acids. V trimming: 5 bases; J trimming: 0 bases; junction bases outside the gene matches: 5. The CDR3 coding sequence is TGTGCCAGCAGCCCCGGGACAGTAAGCACAGATACGCAGTATTTT. It codes for CASSPGTVSTDTQYF.

This clone was counted only a few times. V is TRBV7-6 and J is TRBJ1-2, with D possibly matching TRBD1 (6 bases). The germline gives CDR1 SGHVS, CDR2 FNYEAQ. The germline V and J ends were trimmed by 5 bases and 3 bases, with 16 bases remaining between them. This CDR3 contains 15 residues. DNA for the CDR3: TGTGCCAGCAGCCCCTCGGGGGGGGCTGACTATGGCTACACCTTC. It translates to CASSPSGGADYGYTF. Drawing the rest from reference TRBV7-6 and TRBJ1-2, the complete variable domain is GAGVSQSPRYKVTKRGQDVALRCDPISGHVSLYWYRQALGQGPEFLTYFNYEAQQDKSGLPNDRFSAERPEGSISTLTIQRTEQRDSAMYRCASSPSGGADYGYTFGSGTRLTVV.

The chain employs TRBV7-9 and TRBJ1-2; 9 nucleotides line up with TRBD1. With V trimmed by 7 bases and J by 2 bases, 5 bases remained unmatched. CDR1 and CDR2 from the germline V gene are SEHNR and FQNEAQ (reference sequence). This CDR3 region has 14 residues. CDR3 loop: CASKLGTGNYGYTF. CDR3 coding DNA: TGTGCCAGCAAGCTCGGGACAGGGAACTATGGCTACACCTTC. The full variable domain, completed using reference TRBV7-9 and TRBJ1-2, is DTGVSQNPRHKITKRGQNVTFRCDPISEHNRLYWYRQTLGQGPEFLTYFQNEAQLEKSRLLSDRFSAERPKGSFSTLEIQRTEQGDSAMYLCASKLGTGNYGYTFGSGTRLTVV.